This T cell receptor beta chain derives from a study of T cell responses to AZD1222 COVID-19 vaccine. Libraries were prepared by immunoSEQ multiplex PCR; TCRdb keeps only in-frame clonotypes and omits some of them. The data show 150,000 to 200,000 clones, about nine tenths seen once. This CDR3 has 15 amino acids. V lost 4 bases and J 6 bases, leaving 16 bases between the germline ends. CDR1 is SEHNR and CDR2 is FQNEAQ in the germline V gene (reference sequence). Regarding the study as a whole: With two AZD1222 doses given, Spike-specific TCR breadth and depth both rose.

As to this clone: The antigen remains undetermined.

The genes are TRBV7-9 and TRBJ2-1; D may be TRBD1 (5 bases). The material was peripheral blood, obtained on day 0 of MenACWY control vaccination. This receptor was taken from an adult in good health. CDR3 DNA: TGTGCCAGCAGCTCTTCGAGATGGGGCTTCAATGAGCAGTTCTTC. It is translated as CASSSSRWGFNEQFF. The complete variable domain, with remaining parts taken from reference TRBV7-9 and TRBJ2-1, reads DTGVSQNPRHKITKRGQNVTFRCDPISEHNRLYWYRQTLGQGPEFLTYFQNEAQLEKSRLLSDRFSAERPKGSFSTLEIQRTEQGDSAMYLCASSSSRWGFNEQFFGPGTRLTVL.